Each of the 3 T cell receptor beta chains below was sequenced from the same sample in a study of chemoradiotherapy in HPV16-positive cancers. Measured with immunoSEQ multiplex PCR; TCRdb has only the in-frame clones, and not every one. The table lists 65,000 to 80,000 clones, almost 90% of them singletons, with around 4.4% in the top ten. The source was blood, collected from a patient who underwent chemoradiotherapy. These receptors originate from a human donor with HPV-associated anogenital cancer.

V usage is TRBV5-1 and J usage is TRBJ2-5; 11 positions match TRBD2. The J call may not be correct, given that the DNA end is closer to TRBJ2-7. The CDR3 spans 16 residues. CDR1 is SGHRS and CDR2 is YFSETQ in the germline V gene. CDR3 bases: TGCGCCAGCAGCCAAAAGACTAGCGGGACTCCCTACGAGCAGTACTTC. Amino acids: CASSQKTSGTPYEQYF.

The chain carries TRBV5-1 and TRBJ2-2, with TRBD1 identical over 11 bases. The CDR3 runs 15 residues. The J segment lost 10 bases and the V segment lost 4 bases, leaving 9 bases of the junction unmatched. Germline lookup yields CDR1 SGHRS and CDR2 YFSETQ. The CDR3 sequence: CASSLGQGAAMELFF. The DNA of the CDR3 is TGCGCCAGCAGCCTCGGACAGGGGGCGGCAATGGAGCTGTTTTTT.

The chain is built from TRBV5-4 and TRBJ2-5; TRBD1 aligns across 7 bases. Germline assignment: CDR1 SGHNT and CDR2 YYREEE (reference sequence). The CDR3 extends over 15 amino acids. With V trimmed by 4 bases and J by 4 bases, 10 bases remained unmatched. The CDR3 DNA reads TGTGCCAGCAGCGGAACCGGGACAGAAATAGAGACCCAGTACTTC. Protein sequence: CASSGTGTEIETQYF.